These 29 T cell receptor beta chains came from one sample sequenced in a study of identical twins. TCRdb itself ran the 5' RACE reads through MiXCR, one entry per CDR3 protein. This sample has hundreds of thousands of distinct CDR3 sequences; roughly 6% occur once, and the top ten carry around 2%. The sample comprised naive T cells sorted from blood. The receptors derive from a man between 18 and 35 years old in good health.

This clonotype was seen a few times. This sequence joins TRBV7-8 and TRBJ2-1; TRBD1 aligns across 7 bases. CDR1 is SGHVS, CDR2 FQNEAQ, per germline. This CDR3 is 16 amino acids long. Trimming at V came to 5 bases and at J to 5 bases, leaving 12 bases not matched to a gene. The CDR3 nucleotides are TGTGCCAGCAGCCTGGCGACAGGGTTAATTGACAATGAGCAGTTCTTC. Protein product: CASSLATGLIDNEQFF.

This clonotype has just a few counts. This chain links TRBV6-6 with TRBJ1-3, with D tentatively TRBD1 (5 bases). The CDR3 has 13 amino acids. Germline CDR1 reads MNHNY; CDR2 reads SVGAGI (reference sequence). The ends were cut back, 8 bases at V and 0 bases at J, with 8 bases in the middle. CDR3 coding DNA: TGTGCCAGCGGGGCCAACTCTGGAAACACCATATATTTT. This translates into CASGANSGNTIYF.

This clonotype was seen ten or more times. The genes are TRBV20-1 and TRBJ2-1; perhaps TRBD2 as D (6 bases). CDR3 length equals 16 residues. V lost 1 base and J 2 bases, leaving 15 bases between the germline ends. Germline-derived CDR1 and CDR2 are DFQATT and SNEGSKA (reference sequence). The CDR3, as DNA: TGCAGTGCTAGAGGGTTATTTCGCGGGGCCTACAATGAGCAGTTCTTC. It is translated as CSARGLFRGAYNEQFF.

This clonotype was detected a few times. The J gene is TRBJ1-1, the V gene TRBV12-3 or TRBV12-4, with 7 bases identical to TRBD1. J was trimmed by 4 bases and V by 5 bases; bases with no gene match: 13. The CDR3 covers 16 residues. The CDR3 nucleotides are TGTGCCAGCAGTCAGAGTACAGGGGATGTAGGCACTGAAGCTTTCTTT. It translates to CASSQSTGDVGTEAFF.

This clonotype has only a few counts. The V call is TRBV7-8, the J call TRBJ2-3, with 10 bases fitting TRBD2. There are 17 residues in the CDR3. The trim removed 4 bases at V and 4 bases at J, leaving 11 bases unmatched. Germline-derived CDR1 and CDR2 are SGHVS and FQNEAQ. The CDR3 here is CASSSNPGLANPDTQYF. CDR3 DNA sequence: TGTGCCAGCAGCTCGAATCCGGGACTAGCGAACCCAGATACGCAGTATTTT. Full variable domain (missing parts from reference TRBV7-8 and TRBJ2-3): GAGVSQSPRYKVAKRGQDVALRCDPISGHVSLFWYQQALGQGPEFLTYFQNEAQLDKSGLPSDRFFAERPEGSVSTLKIQRTQQEDSAVYLCASSSNPGLANPDTQYFGPGTRLTVL.

There are many counts of this clonotype. The J gene is TRBJ2-1, the V gene TRBV5-6; the D gene is possibly TRBD2 (6 bases). Trimming cost V 7 bases and J 5 bases, with 31 bases left between them. Germline CDR1 is SGHDT and CDR2 is YYEEEE. This CDR3 has 19 residues. The CDR3 spells CASGGWRGDGGLANNEQFF. CDR3 nucleotide sequence: TGTGCCAGCGGCGGATGGAGAGGGGACGGAGGGTTGGCTAACAATGAGCAGTTCTTC.

This clonotype was seen a few times. The rearrangement joins TRBV27 to TRBJ2-5; TRBD2 agrees at 8 bases. The junction had 4 bases not matched to a gene; V was cut back by 8 bases and J by 5 bases. This CDR3 region has 12 residues. Germline V CDR1 and CDR2: MNHEY, SMNVEV (reference sequence). DNA of the CDR3: TGTGCCAGCCGGACTAGCTCCGAGACCCAGTACTTC. This encodes CASRTSSETQYF.

V and J are TRBV7-9 and TRBJ2-2; no clear D. CDR3 length equals 12 residues. Deletions cut 11 bases from V and 4 bases from J, with 11 bases between. Per the germline V gene, CDR1 is SEHNR and CDR2 is FQNEAQ (reference sequence). The CDR3 DNA reads as TGTGCCGAAGATTGGTTCACCGGGGAGCTGTTTTTT. Translation: CAEDWFTGELFF.

This clonotype was recorded at least ten times. The genes are TRBV2 and TRBJ2-3, with D possibly matching TRBD2 (6 bases). V was cut by 7 bases and J by 2 bases, with 13 bases left in between. Germline assignment: CDR1 SNHLY and CDR2 FYNNEI. The CDR3 has 14 residues. CDR3 sequence: CASTPAGPTDTQYF. CDR3 coding DNA: TGTGCCAGCACCCCAGCGGGTCCCACAGATACGCAGTATTTT.

The sample holds many counts of this clonotype. The genes are TRBV15 and TRBJ2-3; D ambiguous. CDR3 length equals 17 residues. V was clipped by 3 bases and J by 0 bases, with 16 bases between them. Germline-derived CDR1 and CDR2 are LNHNV and YYDKDF (reference sequence). The CDR3 protein is CATSSGSLPYSTDTQYF. CDR3 coding DNA: TGTGCCACCAGCAGCGGGTCCTTACCCTATAGCACAGATACGCAGTATTTT.

Regarding this clonotype: The final CDR3 position lacks the conserved phenylalanine or tryptophan, pointing to a likely read error. V and J are TRBV12-3 or TRBV12-4 and TRBJ1-6, with TRBD1 as a possible D gene (5 bases). CDR3 length: 13 amino acids. V was cut by 6 bases and J by 14 bases, with 17 bases left in between. CDR3 DNA sequence: TGTGCCAGCAGCGGGGACGGAGAAGTGGCCCTCCACTGT. Protein: CASSGDGEVALHC.

J is TRBJ2-2 and V is TRBV7-4; no reliable D call. The CDR3 runs 13 residues. Germline loops: CDR1 SGHVT, CDR2 SQSDAQ. V lost 5 bases and J lost 5, with 9 bases in between. The CDR3 nucleotides are TGTGCCAGCAGCAAAAACCGTACCGGGGAGCTGTTTTTT. Its protein product is CASSKNRTGELFF.

Many counts were recorded for this clonotype. The J gene is TRBJ2-3, the V gene TRBV4-3, with D uncertain. V lost 0 bases and J 0 bases, leaving 7 bases between the germline ends. Germline V gene lookup returns CDR1 LGHNA and CDR2 YSLEER. This CDR3 is built from 15 residues. The chain's CDR3 is CASSQEGSSTDTQYF. CDR3 DNA: TGCGCCAGCAGCCAAGAGGGCAGTAGCACAGATACGCAGTATTTT.

The chain recombines TRBV12-3 or TRBV12-4 with TRBJ2-7; D is ambiguous. V gave up 5 bases and J gave up 3 bases, with 8 bases separating them. The CDR3 has 12 residues. The DNA for the CDR3 is TGTGCCAGCAGTGCCTTCTTCTACGAGCAGTACTTC. It specifies CASSAFFYEQYF.

This clonotype was counted ten times or more. The chain couples TRBV10-3 to TRBJ2-7; D ambiguous. The CDR3 loop spans 12 amino acids. Trimming stripped 6 bases from V and 3 bases from J, with 9 bases between. Germline CDR1 ENHRY, CDR2 SYGVKD. The DNA of the CDR3 is TGTGCCATCAGCGCTAACAACTACGAGCAGTACGTC. Protein: CAISANNYEQYV.

This clonotype was seen repeatedly, ten times or more. The chain employs TRBV4-2 and TRBJ2-1, with TRBD2 identical over 10 bases. V shed 6 bases and J 5 bases; nucleotides not matched to a gene: 10. The length of the CDR3 is 16 residues. Germline CDR1 reads LGHNA; CDR2 reads YNFKEQ. The CDR3 sequence is CASSHIGLADNNEQFF. CDR3 coding DNA: TGTGCCAGCAGTCATATAGGACTAGCGGACAACAATGAGCAGTTCTTC.

The chain joins TRBV5-1 to TRBJ1-2, with TRBD1 matching 8 bases. The CDR3 is made up of 14 amino acids. The V and J ends lost 0 bases and 4 bases, in that order; junction bases with no gene match: 2. The germline V gene encodes CDR1 SGHRS and CDR2 YFSETQ. The CDR3 loop reads CASSLDRGIYGYTF. CDR3 coding DNA: TGCGCCAGCAGCTTGGACAGGGGGATCTATGGCTACACCTTC.

The table lists this clonotype with many counts. This chain uses TRBV29-1 with TRBJ2-3; D is ambiguous. CDR1 is SQVTM, CDR2 ANQGSEA, per germline. V was trimmed by 6 bases and J by 3 bases, leaving 7 bases between them. CDR3 length equals 11 residues. CDR3 loop: CSVGRTDTQYF. As DNA, the CDR3 is TGCAGCGTAGGGCGGACAGATACGCAGTATTTT.

This clonotype has ten or more counts. The J gene is TRBJ1-1, the V gene TRBV4-1; D is unresolved. The germline CDR1 and CDR2 sequences are MGHRA and YSYEKL. V lost 1 base and J lost 10, with 7 bases in between. The length of the CDR3 is 11 residues. The CDR3 sequence: CASSQGSGAFF. Written as DNA, the CDR3 is TGCGCCAGCAGCCAAGGGAGTGGAGCTTTCTTT.

This clonotype has just a few counts. This chain uses TRBV29-1 with TRBJ1-5; possible D gene TRBD1, 6 bases. Germline V lookup: CDR1 SQVTM, CDR2 ANQGSEA. This CDR3 comprises 12 residues. The V and J ends lost 4 bases and 4 bases respectively, with 8 bases between them. This CDR3 reads CSVGDNNQPQHF. DNA for the CDR3: TGCAGCGTTGGGGACAATAATCAGCCCCAGCATTTT. Drawing the rest from reference TRBV29-1 and TRBJ1-5, the complete variable domain is SAVISQKPSRDICQRGTSLTIQCQVDSQVTMMFWYRQQPGQSLTLIATANQGSEATYESGFVIDKFPISRPNLTFSTLTVSNMSPEDSSIYLCSVGDNNQPQHFGDGTRLSIL.

This clonotype has just a few counts. The V and J genes are TRBV24-1 and TRBJ2-1, with 7 bases lining up with TRBD2. Trimming at V came to 3 bases and at J to 8 bases, leaving 15 bases not matched to a gene. This CDR3 spans 17 amino acids. CDR1 KGHDR and CDR2 SFDVKD come from the germline V gene. The CDR3 bases are TGTGCCACCAGTGATGGAGTCGGTGGGAGGGCCCAGGATGAGCAGTTCTTC. As protein: CATSDGVGGRAQDEQFF.

CDR3 sequence (DNA): TGTGCCACCAGTGTATCCGGGAGGGAAGCTTTCTTT. It is translated as CATSVSGREAFF. The rearrangement joins TRBV24-1 to TRBJ1-1; D unclear. Germline V CDR1 and CDR2: KGHDR, SFDVKD. The CDR3 sequence is 12 residues long. Trimming stripped 5 bases from V and 8 bases from J, with 11 bases between.

This clonotype was seen only a few times. The chain recombines TRBV6-5 with TRBJ2-6; D possibly corresponds to TRBD1 (6 bases). V lost 2 bases to trimming and J lost 4 bases, with 9 bases between them. The CDR3 sequence is 15 residues long. Germline-derived CDR1 and CDR2 are MNHEY and SVGAGI. The CDR3 loop reads CASSYLGQGANVLTF. CDR3 DNA: TGTGCCAGCAGTTACCTAGGACAGGGGGCCAACGTCCTGACTTTC.

The chain couples TRBV15 to TRBJ2-3; D is undetermined. The CDR3 has 13 residues. Trimming removed 9 bases from V and 2 bases from J, with 12 bases in between. Germline assignment: CDR1 LNHNV and CDR2 YYDKDF (reference sequence). The DNA for the CDR3 is TGTGCCACGGTCGGCACTTTCACAGATACGCAGTATTTT. Translating gives CATVGTFTDTQYF. Full variable domain (rest looked up from reference TRBV15 and TRBJ2-3): DAMVIQNPRYQVTQFGKPVTLSCSQTLNHNVMYWYQQKSSQAPKLLFHYYDKDFNNEADTPDNFQSRRPNTSFCFLDIRSPGLGDTAMYLCATVGTFTDTQYFGPGTRLTVL.

This clonotype occurred a few times. The chain couples TRBV11-2 to TRBJ2-2; no firm D call. This CDR3 region has 15 residues. Trimming left V 7 bases short and J 6 bases short, with 18 bases between. The germline gives CDR1 SGHAT, CDR2 FQNNGV. The chain's CDR3 is CASTPSSARSGELFF. CDR3 nucleotides: TGTGCCAGCACCCCTTCCTCAGCCCGGTCCGGGGAGCTGTTTTTT.

This clonotype was counted ten times or more. The chain recombines TRBV29-1 with TRBJ2-3; D is ambiguous. V was pared by 5 bases and J by 2 bases, with 8 bases between. Germline-derived CDR1 and CDR2 are SQVTM and ANQGSEA. CDR3 length: 12 residues. As DNA, the CDR3 is TGCAGCGTTATCCAGATCACAGATACGCAGTATTTT. It yields the protein CSVIQITDTQYF.

A few counts support this clonotype. This chain connects TRBV6-1 to TRBJ2-7; 8 positions agree with TRBD1. CDR1 MNHNS and CDR2 SASEGT come from the germline V gene. The CDR3 contains 13 residues. After removal of 8 bases from V and 6 bases from J, the junction contained 9 bases not matched to a gene. DNA for the CDR3: TGTGCCAGCTCAAGCGAGACAGGGGCCGAGCAGTACTTC. It translates to CASSSETGAEQYF.

This clonotype showed up just a few times. The rearrangement joins TRBV21-1 to TRBJ2-7; TRBD1, the table's D call, was not compared with the DNA. TRBV21-1 is shown as a pseudogene. The CDR3 is 15 amino acids. CDR3 in amino acids: CASNLQDPVMDEQYV. The CDR3 region has the DNA TGTGCCAGCAACCTACAGGACCCGGTTATGGACGAGCAGTACGTC.

J is TRBJ2-2 and V is TRBV7-6; D uncertain. Germline lookup yields CDR1 SGHVS and CDR2 FNYEAQ. CDR3 length equals 17 residues. Deletions cut 1 base from V and 0 bases from J, with 12 bases between. This CDR3 reads CASSLVSGRANTGELFF. CDR3 in DNA: TGTGCCAGCAGCTTAGTCTCTGGCCGGGCGAACACCGGGGAGCTGTTTTTT.